The 21 T cell receptor beta chains listed next were all sequenced from one sample in a study of T cell changes during pregnancy in multiple sclerosis. Sequencing was performed with immunoSEQ multiplex PCR; in TCRdb, only in-frame clones are kept and a portion is missing. The sample consists of around 95,000 clones, around 94% of them appearing once. The input for sequencing was peripheral blood, taken after pregnancy. These receptors were taken from a female donor in good health, enrolled as a control in a pregnancy study.

The rearrangement uses TRBV5-1 and TRBJ2-3; 7 nucleotides line up with TRBD1. Per the germline V gene, CDR1 is SGHRS and CDR2 is YFSETQ. Losses at the gene ends were 1 base for V and 4 bases for J; bases not matched to a gene: 3. CDR3 length: 14 amino acids. CDR3 loop: CASSLRDRADTQYF. CDR3 bases: TGCGCCAGCAGCTTGCGGGACAGAGCAGATACGCAGTATTTT.

V is TRBV7-2 and J is TRBJ2-2; 7 nucleotides agree with TRBD2. Germline assignment: CDR1 SGHTA and CDR2 FQGNSA. The V segment lost 4 bases and the J segment 1 base; nucleotides outside the gene matches: 3. The CDR3 runs to 15 residues. The CDR3 DNA reads TGTGCCAGCAGCTGGGTAGCGGGGAACACCGGGGAGCTGTTTTTT. Protein: CASSWVAGNTGELFF. Full variable domain (missing parts from reference TRBV7-2 and TRBJ2-2): GAGVSQSPSNKVTEKGKDVELRCDPISGHTALYWYRQSLGQGLEFLIYFQGNSAPDKSGLPSDRFSAERTGGSVSTLTIQRTQQEDSAVYLCASSWVAGNTGELFFGEGSRLTVL.

The chain combines TRBV11-2 with TRBJ1-4, with D unclear. The CDR3 has 15 residues. Trimming stripped 5 bases from V and 4 bases from J, with 14 bases between. Germline V gene sequence: CDR1 SGHAT, CDR2 FQNNGV. The CDR3 region is CASSPPGSNNEKLFF. The DNA for the CDR3 is TGTGCCAGCAGCCCGCCCGGGAGTAATAATGAAAAACTGTTTTTT.

This chain links TRBV6-5 with TRBJ1-2; 7 bases are a match to TRBD1. V lost 5 bases and J lost 4; bases outside the gene matches: 7. This CDR3 spans 14 amino acids. Per the germline V gene, CDR1 is MNHEY and CDR2 is SVGAGI. For the CDR3, the DNA is TGTGCCAGCAGTCGCGGACAGGACGGCTATGGCTACACCTTC. Its protein is CASSRGQDGYGYTF.

This chain connects TRBV25-1 to TRBJ2-3, with unresolved D. The germline CDR1 and CDR2 sequences are MGHDK and SYGVNS. The CDR3 has 11 amino acids. The V end was cut by 7 bases, the J end by 5 bases, with 7 bases between. The CDR3 sequence is CASTLLDTQYF. The CDR3 nucleotides read TGTGCCAGCACCCTTTTAGATACGCAGTATTTT.

V gene TRBV6-6 combines with J gene TRBJ2-1, with D perhaps matching TRBD2 (6 bases). Looked up from germline, CDR1 is MNHNY and CDR2 is SVGAGI (reference sequence). This CDR3 spans 15 amino acids. Trimming removed 7 bases at V and 3 bases at J, with 16 bases between. CDR3 sequence reads: CASTREPESYNEQFF. The CDR3, as DNA: TGTGCCAGCACTCGGGAGCCAGAGAGCTACAATGAGCAGTTCTTC.

V is TRBV6-1 and J is TRBJ2-3; 8 nucleotides match TRBD2. The germline CDR1 and CDR2 sequences are MNHNS and SASEGT. J gave up 4 bases and V 7 bases, and 10 bases lay outside the gene matches. CDR3 size: 15 residues. This CDR3 reads CASTPSSGSPDTQYF. CDR3 DNA: TGTGCCAGCACCCCCTCGAGCGGGAGTCCAGATACGCAGTATTTT.

This clone was seen just once. The chain recombines TRBV11-3 with TRBJ2-1; maybe TRBD1 (8 bases). Looked up from germline, CDR1 is SGHNT and CDR2 is YENEEA. This CDR3 is built from 15 residues. V lost 1 base and J lost 4, with 11 bases in between. Written as DNA, the CDR3 is TGTGCCAGCAGCTTAGCACAGGGGGGGTACAATGAGCAGTTCTTC. It codes for CASSLAQGGYNEQFF.

The CDR3 reads CASNLWGVMANTEAFF. The DNA for the CDR3 is TGTGCCAGCAACCTATGGGGGGTGATGGCGAACACTGAAGCTTTCTTT. The rearrangement uses TRBV5-6 and TRBJ1-1, with TRBD1 as a possible D gene (5 bases). The V gene lost 6 bases and the J gene lost 1 base, with 19 bases spanning the gap. CDR3 length: 16 residues. Per the germline V gene, CDR1 is SGHDT and CDR2 is YYEEEE.

This clone was picked up a small number of times. The chain couples TRBV6-6 to TRBJ2-7; 7 nucleotides match TRBD1. Germline trimming cut 4 bases from V and 5 bases from J; bases unmatched to any gene: 8. The CDR3 runs to 14 residues. Per the germline V gene, CDR1 is MNHNY and CDR2 is SVGAGI (reference sequence). The CDR3 coding sequence is TGTGCCAGCAGTTTGCCGACAGGGCTCAACGAGCAGTACTTC. This codes for CASSLPTGLNEQYF.

V and J are TRBV2 and TRBJ2-1, with 10 nucleotides matching TRBD2. The length of the CDR3 is 17 residues. Trimming removed 5 bases from V and 7 bases from J; junction bases left unmatched: 14. Germline assignment: CDR1 SNHLY and CDR2 FYNNEI. The CDR3 DNA reads as TGTGCCAGCAGTCGTCGACCCACTAGCGGGAAGGGGAATGAGCAGTTCTTC. Translating it yields CASSRRPTSGKGNEQFF.

The chain employs TRBV4-1 and TRBJ2-7; 8 nucleotides agree with TRBD2. V lost 4 bases to trimming and J lost 3 bases; unmatched junction nucleotides: 8. Germline loops: CDR1 MGHRA, CDR2 YSYEKL. CDR3 size: 15 residues. This CDR3 reads CASSPIGTRDYEQYF. The CDR3 DNA reads as TGCGCCAGCAGCCCGATCGGGACTAGAGACTACGAGCAGTACTTC.

V and J are TRBV29-1 and TRBJ2-1, with TRBD2 as a possible D gene (6 bases). The CDR3 consists of 14 residues. Per germline, CDR1 SQVTM and CDR2 ANQGSEA. CDR3: CSDYRESSYNEQFF. The CDR3 DNA follows: TGCAGTGATTACCGGGAGAGCTCCTACAATGAGCAGTTCTTC.

The chain uses TRBV15 and TRBJ2-5, with 9 bases lining up with TRBD2. V shed 0 bases, J shed 4 bases, and the junction held 3 bases outside the gene matches. Germline V CDR1 and CDR2: LNHNV, YYDKDF (reference sequence). CDR3 size: 15 residues. The CDR3 DNA reads TGTGCCACCAGCAGAGATAGCGGGAGAGGAGAGACCCAGTACTTC. It codes for CATSRDSGRGETQYF. The whole variable domain, filled in from reference TRBV15 and TRBJ2-5, reads DAMVIQNPRYQVTQFGKPVTLSCSQTLNHNVMYWYQQKSSQAPKLLFHYYDKDFNNEADTPDNFQSRRPNTSFCFLDIRSPGLGDTAMYLCATSRDSGRGETQYFGPGTRLLVL.

V and J are TRBV7-2 and TRBJ1-2; no clear D gene. The CDR3 contains 14 residues. V lost 7 bases, J lost 4 bases, and 16 bases lay in between. Looked up from germline, CDR1 is SGHTA and CDR2 is FQGNSA. CDR3 residues: CASTRSGVGYGYTF. Written as DNA, the CDR3 is TGTGCCAGCACTCGTAGCGGGGTTGGCTATGGCTACACCTTC.

The V gene is TRBV11-3, the J gene TRBJ2-7, with a possible D match to TRBD2 (6 bases). The V end was cut by 1 base, the J end by 5 bases, with 15 bases between. This CDR3 has 15 residues. Germline lookup yields CDR1 SGHNT and CDR2 YENEEA. The chain's CDR3 is CASSLGGGTGDEQYF. The CDR3 DNA is TGTGCCAGCAGCTTAGGTGGCGGGACGGGAGACGAGCAGTACTTC.

The chain has TRBV6-1 and TRBJ1-2; D unclear. V was shortened by 0 bases and J by 6 bases, with 8 bases between the two germline ends. The CDR3 has 13 amino acids. The germline CDR1 and CDR2 sequences are MNHNS and SASEGT. CDR3 DNA sequence: TGTGCCAGCAGTGAAGCTGGGAGCAATGGCTACACCTTC. Its translation: CASSEAGSNGYTF.

This clone has only one observation. The rearrangement uses TRBV6-5 and TRBJ2-3; perhaps TRBD1 as D (6 bases). The CDR3 covers 15 residues. V was trimmed by 2 bases and J by 4 bases, leaving 13 bases between them. Germline CDR1 MNHEY, CDR2 SVGAGI. CDR3 loop: CASSYGRGQADTQYF. In DNA, the CDR3 is TGTGCCAGCAGTTACGGCAGGGGCCAAGCAGATACGCAGTATTTT.

The chain joins TRBV2 to TRBJ2-2, with D hard to call. This CDR3 contains 12 residues. Germline V gene lookup returns CDR1 SNHLY and CDR2 FYNNEI. V gave up 8 bases and J gave up 7 bases, with 11 bases separating them. For the CDR3, the DNA is TGTGCCAGCTCTAGGATGGTCGGGGAGCTGTTTTTT. Protein: CASSRMVGELFF.

This sequence joins TRBV4-2 and TRBJ2-7, with 7 bases that match TRBD2. The germline CDR1 and CDR2 sequences are LGHNA and YNFKEQ. The CDR3 runs 16 residues. J lost 2 bases, V lost 0 bases, and 7 bases had no gene match. The CDR3 sequence: CASSQDGGDRAYEQYF. DNA for the CDR3: TGTGCCAGCAGCCAAGATGGGGGGGATAGGGCCTACGAGCAGTACTTC.

As DNA, the CDR3 is TGTGCCAGCACGCCGGGCCAAGAGACCCAGTACTTC. Amino acid sequence: CASTPGQETQYF. V is TRBV6-1 and J is TRBJ2-5; no reliable D call. V was pared by 7 bases and J by 1 base, with 7 bases between. Germline CDR1 reads MNHNS; CDR2 reads SASEGT. The CDR3 consists of 12 residues.